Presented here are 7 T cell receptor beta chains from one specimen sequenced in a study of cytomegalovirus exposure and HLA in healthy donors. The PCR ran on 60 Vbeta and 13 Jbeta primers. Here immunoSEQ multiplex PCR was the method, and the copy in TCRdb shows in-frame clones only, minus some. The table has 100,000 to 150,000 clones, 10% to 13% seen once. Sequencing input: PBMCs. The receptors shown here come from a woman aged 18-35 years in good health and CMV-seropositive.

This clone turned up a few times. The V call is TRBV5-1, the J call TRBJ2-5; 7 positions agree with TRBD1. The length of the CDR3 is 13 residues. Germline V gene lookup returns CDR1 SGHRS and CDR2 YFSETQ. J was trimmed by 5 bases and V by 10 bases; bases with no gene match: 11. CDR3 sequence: CACRQGTSETQYF. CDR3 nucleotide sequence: TGCGCCTGCCGACAGGGAACCAGTGAGACCCAGTACTTC.

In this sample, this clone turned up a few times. The CDR3 protein is CASSLANTADFYGYTF. CDR3 in DNA: TGTGCCAGCAGCTTGGCCAACACAGCCGATTTCTATGGCTACACCTTC. V usage is TRBV5-8 and J usage is TRBJ1-2; D remains ambiguous. V shed 0 bases and J shed 4 bases, with 16 bases lying between them. Per the germline V gene, CDR1 is SGHTS and CDR2 is YDEGEE. This CDR3 contains 16 residues.

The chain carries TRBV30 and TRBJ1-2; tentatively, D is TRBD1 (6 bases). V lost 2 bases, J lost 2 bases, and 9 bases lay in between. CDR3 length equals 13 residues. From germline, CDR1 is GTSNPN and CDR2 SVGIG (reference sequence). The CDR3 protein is CAWSLGANYGYTF. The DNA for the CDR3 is TGTGCCTGGAGTCTGGGGGCAAACTATGGCTACACCTTC.

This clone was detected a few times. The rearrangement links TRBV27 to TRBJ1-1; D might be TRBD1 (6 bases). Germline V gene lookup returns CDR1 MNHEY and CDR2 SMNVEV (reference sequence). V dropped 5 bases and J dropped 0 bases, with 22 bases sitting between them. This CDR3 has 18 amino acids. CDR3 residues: CASSPLGGGILMNTEAFF. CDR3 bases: TGTGCCAGCAGTCCACTTGGGGGGGGCATCCTCATGAACACTGAAGCTTTCTTT.

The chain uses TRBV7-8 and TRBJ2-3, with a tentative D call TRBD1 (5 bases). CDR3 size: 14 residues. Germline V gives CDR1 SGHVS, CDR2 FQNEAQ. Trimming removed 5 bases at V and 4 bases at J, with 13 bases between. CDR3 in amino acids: CASSRGRVPDTQYF. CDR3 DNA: TGTGCCAGCAGCCGAGGCAGGGTCCCAGATACGCAGTATTTT.

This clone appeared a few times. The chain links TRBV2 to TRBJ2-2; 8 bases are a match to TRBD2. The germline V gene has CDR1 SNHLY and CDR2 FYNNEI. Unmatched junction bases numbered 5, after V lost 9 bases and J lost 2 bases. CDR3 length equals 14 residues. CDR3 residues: CASKREINTGELFF. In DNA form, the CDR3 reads TGTGCCAGTAAGCGGGAGATAAACACCGGGGAGCTGTTTTTT.

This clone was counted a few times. Here the CDR3 reads CASSAHSVVQETQYF. The CDR3 DNA reads as TGCGCCAGCAGTGCCCACTCGGTTGTTCAAGAGACCCAGTACTTC. The rearrangement links TRBV10-2 to TRBJ2-5, with D hard to call. The CDR3 is made up of 15 amino acids. Trimming removed 4 bases at V and 2 bases at J, with 14 bases between. From germline, CDR1 is WSHSY and CDR2 SAAADI.